These T cell receptor beta chains were read from a single sample in a study of a mutant IDH1 vaccine in newly diagnosed glioma. TCRdb's table, derived via immunoSEQ multiplex PCR, lists solely in-frame clones and lacks some. The repertoire has approximately 70,000 clones, about 80% of them found once; the top ten carry about an eighth. No antigen has been assigned to these receptors. Sequences were derived from PBMCs, sampled from a glioma patient whose treatment included an IDH1 peptide vaccine. These receptors were collected from a man aged 18 to 30 with glioma. The CDR3 runs from the conserved cysteine through the conserved F or W. The D gene is left open where the match is weak. Size is omitted from some rows. Given values are once, few, many or a class for expanded clones.

J,D,length,V,size,CDR3,DNA
TRBJ2-2,.,12,TRBV7-6,.,CASSFAAGELFF,TGTGCCAGCAGCTTCGCCGCCGGGGAGCTGTTTTTT
TRBJ2-7,TRBD2,13,TRBV29-1,.,CSVGAGGRYEQYF,TGCAGCGTTGGTGCGGGAGGGAGGTACGAGCAGTACTTC
TRBJ1-5,.,12,TRBV7-9,.,CASSLGSQPQHF,TGTGCCAGCAGCTTAGGTAGTCAGCCCCAGCATTTT
TRBJ1-1,TRBD1,17,TRBV5-7,once,CASSPDRTGSFDTEAFF,TGTGCCAGCAGCCCTGACAGGACAGGGTCGTTTGACACTGAAGCTTTCTTT
TRBJ1-3,TRBD1,16,TRBV4-3,once,CASSLHGTGIGNTIYF,TGCGCCAGCAGCCTTCACGGGACAGGGATCGGAAACACCATATATTTT
TRBJ2-5,TRBD2,17,TRBV5-1,once,CASSPPGLAGGEETQYF,TGCGCCAGCAGCCCCCCGGGACTAGCGGGGGGCGAAGAGACCCAGTACTTC
TRBJ1-1,TRBD1,11,TRBV10-3,.,CATRGGTEAFF,TGTGCCACCAGGGGGGGGACTGAAGCTTTCTTT
TRBJ1-1,.,20,TRBV4-3,.,CASSQVLGIGRGDSNTEAFF,TGCGCCAGCAGCCAAGTATTAGGGATAGGGAGGGGAGACTCGAACACTGAAGCTTTCTTT
TRBJ2-7,.,14,TRBV7-2,.,CASSPRDGPYEQYF,TGTGCCAGCAGCCCCCGGGACGGGCCCTACGAGCAGTACTTC
TRBJ2-1,.,17,TRBV2,.,CARTRDFTGVSGNEQFF,TGTGCCAGAACAAGAGATTTTACGGGAGTATCGGGCAATGAGCAGTTCTTC
TRBJ2-7,.,18,TRBV28,.,CASSTRVSGRQYTYEQYF,TGTGCCAGCAGTACTCGGGTCTCGGGGCGTCAGTATACCTACGAGCAGTACTTC
TRBJ1-2,.,13,TRBV27,.,CASSPRGAKGYTF,TGTGCCAGCAGCCCTAGGGGGGCTAAAGGCTACACCTTC
TRBJ1-2,.,16,TRBV7-8,.,CASSLAPTDRRVGYTF,TGTGCCAGCAGCTTAGCGCCAACCGACAGAAGGGTTGGCTACACCTTC
TRBJ1-4,.,16,TRBV6-6,.,CASSYDLPSTNEKLFF,TGTGCCAGCAGTTACGATTTACCGTCAACTAATGAAAAACTGTTTTTT
TRBJ1-2,.,12,TRBV5-1,.,CASAPGISGYTF,TGCGCCAGCGCCCCAGGGATAAGCGGCTACACCTTC
TRBJ1-5,TRBD1,14,TRBV19,.,CASSDRGGNQPQHF,TGTGCCAGTAGCGACAGGGGGGGCAATCAGCCCCAGCATTTT
TRBJ1-3,TRBD1,16,TRBV6-6,.,CASSTTTGGRGNTIYF,TGTGCCAGCAGCACAACGACAGGGGGTCGTGGAAACACCATATATTTT
TRBJ1-5,.,14,TRBV29-1,few,CSVGTPEGGQPQHF,TGCAGCGTTGGGACTCCTGAGGGCGGTCAGCCCCAGCATTTT
TRBJ1-2,.,15,TRBV4-1,.,CASSSPARANYGYTF,TGCGCCAGCAGCTCTCCAGCCCGGGCTAACTATGGCTACACCTTC
TRBJ2-3,.,16,TRBV5-5,.,CASSLISGTPTDTQYF,TGTGCCAGCAGCTTGATCAGCGGGACACCCACAGATACGCAGTATTTT
TRBJ1-4,.,16,TRBV5-1,.,CASSPPLGGYNEKLFF,TGCGCCAGCAGCCCCCCTCTCGGGGGGTATAATGAAAAACTGTTTTTT
TRBJ2-3,.,15,TRBV7-3,.,CASSPQGLAADTQYF,TGTGCCAGCAGCCCCCAGGGGCTAGCGGCGGATACGCAGTATTTT
TRBJ1-3,.,13,TRBV7-2,.,CASSLSVRNTIYF,TGTGCCAGCAGCTTATCGGTTAGAAACACCATATATTTT
TRBJ1-2,TRBD1,13,TRBV25-1,.,CASRASGGEGYTF,TGTGCCAGCAGAGCCTCAGGGGGTGAAGGCTACACCTTC
TRBJ1-5,.,15,TRBV4-1,.,CASSPLGGGNQPQHF,TGCGCCAGCAGCCCACTTGGCGGGGGCAATCAGCCCCAGCATTTT
TRBJ1-4,.,14,TRBV7-2,.,CASSKGRSNEKLFF,TGTGCCAGCAGCAAGGGAAGGTCAAATGAAAAACTGTTTTTT
TRBJ1-1,.,13,TRBV6-5,.,CASSYRTDTEAFF,TGTGCCAGCAGTTACCGGACAGACACTGAAGCTTTCTTT
TRBJ1-2,.,16,TRBV15,.,CATSRVGGHDDYGYTF,TGTGCCACCAGCAGAGTCGGAGGGCATGACGACTATGGCTACACCTTC
TRBJ2-7,.,15,TRBV7-6,.,CASSPLSGMRYEQYF,TGTGCCAGCAGCCCCTTATCGGGAATGAGGTACGAGCAGTACTTC
TRBJ2-5,.,11,TRBV5-6,.,CASSLVETQYF,TGTGCCAGCAGCTTGGTGGAGACCCAGTACTTC
TRBJ1-5,.,14,TRBV4-1,.,CASSPSEGNQPQHF,TGCGCCAGCAGCCCCAGCGAGGGGAATCAGCCCCAGCATTTT
TRBJ1-1,TRBD1,15,TRBV18,.,CASSPDRGMNTEAFF,TGTGCCAGCTCACCCGACAGGGGGATGAACACTGAAGCTTTCTTT
TRBJ2-5,.,14,TRBV2,.,CASSERGPQETQYF,TGTGCCAGCAGTGAGCGGGGACCCCAAGAGACCCAGTACTTC
TRBJ2-5,TRBD1,15,TRBV13,.,CASSSDRGWVETQYF,TGTGCCAGCAGCTCCGACAGGGGGTGGGTGGAGACCCAGTACTTC
TRBJ2-2,.,16,TRBV5-4,.,CASSLLRSSEAGELFF,TGTGCCAGCAGCTTGCTCAGGAGTAGTGAAGCCGGGGAGCTGTTTTTT
TRBJ1-1,.,14,TRBV4-2,.,CASSQVSLNTEAFF,TGTGCCAGCAGCCAAGTCTCCCTGAACACTGAAGCTTTCTTT
TRBJ2-2,TRBD1,16,TRBV6-4,.,CASSDSDRVCTGELFF,TGTGCCAGCAGTGACTCAGACAGGGTATGCACCGGGGAGCTGTTTTTT